This entry describes one T cell receptor (beta chain). Its antigen is still unknown. Separate cDNA molecules each had unique molecular identifiers attached to them. TCRdb analysed the 5' RACE reads with MiXCR anew, one entry per CDR3 protein. The repertoire consists of some 88,000 distinct CDR3 sequences, with around a sixth occurring once and the leading ten covering roughly 4.7%. The CDR3 covers 16 residues. The ends were cut back, 5 bases at V and 3 bases at J, with 20 bases in the middle. This entry belongs to a study of early T cells in non-severe SARS-CoV-2 infection. Across the whole study: Chains were not paired, and sequencing was done on bulk RNA from unsorted whole blood.

General study points: The matching step, a VDJdb search, favored anti-spike CD8 responses and missed private and CD4 specificities.

The V call is TRBV12-3 or TRBV12-4, the J call TRBJ2-7; D possibly corresponds to TRBD2 (7 bases). This TCR came from an adult who was a healthcare worker with PCR-confirmed SARS-CoV-2 infection or an uninfected control (not recorded which). The sequencing used whole blood, collected at baseline. In DNA, the CDR3 is TGTGCCAGCAGTCCAAGCGGGGCTAGGACAGTCTACGAGCAGTACTTC. Residues: CASSPSGARTVYEQYF.